This TCR beta chain was sequenced in a study of T cell responses to AZD1222 COVID-19 vaccine. Produced via immunoSEQ multiplex PCR; TCRdb's table is partial and in-frame only. The data show about 48,000 clones, about 88% seen once. The CDR3 has 13 residues. CDR1 is MNHEY, CDR2 SVGAGI, per germline. Trimming stripped 5 bases from V and 7 bases from J, with 9 bases between. The receptor was isolated from an adult who received the AZD1222 COVID-19 vaccine. The source material was peripheral blood, sampled 28 days after the second AZD1222 dose. The gene calls are TRBV6-5 and TRBJ1-6; D gene uncertain. The CDR3 coding sequence is TGTGCCAGCAGTCTACAGAGGAATTCACCCCTCCACTTT. This codes for CASSLQRNSPLHF.